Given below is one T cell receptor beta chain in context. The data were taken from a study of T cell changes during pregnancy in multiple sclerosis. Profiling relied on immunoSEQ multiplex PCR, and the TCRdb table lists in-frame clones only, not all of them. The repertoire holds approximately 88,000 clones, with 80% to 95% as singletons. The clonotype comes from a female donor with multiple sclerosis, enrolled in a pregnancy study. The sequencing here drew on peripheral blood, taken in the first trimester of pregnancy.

The CDR3 spells CASNLTSGGVQGETQYF. The CDR3 nucleotides are TGTGCCAGCAACTTGACTAGCGGGGGAGTCCAAGGGGAGACCCAGTACTTC. The chain joins TRBV7-9 to TRBJ2-5; 12 bases are shared with TRBD2. Unmatched junction bases numbered 14, after V lost 7 bases and J lost 5 bases. The germline CDR1 and CDR2 sequences are SEHNR and FQNEAQ (reference sequence). The CDR3 is made up of 17 amino acids. Full variable domain (missing parts from reference TRBV7-9 and TRBJ2-5): DTGVSQNPRHKITKRGQNVTFRCDPISEHNRLYWYRQTLGQGPEFLTYFQNEAQLEKSRLLSDRFSAERPKGSFSTLEIQRTEQGDSAMYLCASNLTSGGVQGETQYFGPGTRLLVL.